Shown below are 10 T cell receptor beta chains from a single sample sequenced in a study of T cells in tuberculosis. Assay used: immunoSEQ multiplex PCR; TCRdb lists only in-frame clones, some missing. The table has tens of thousands of clones, roughly 93% seen once; the top ten hold 11%. Time point given: new active TB diagnosis, blood taken before or within 7 days of starting treatment. This sample comprised PBMCs, obtained at tuberculosis diagnosis. All receptors come from an adult with tuberculosis.

The V gene is TRBV6-5, the J gene TRBJ2-3, with 7 bases identical to TRBD1. Trimming removed 6 bases from V and 3 bases from J; junction bases left unmatched: 6. CDR1 is MNHEY and CDR2 is SVGAGI in the germline V gene. CDR3 length equals 14 residues. CDR3 protein: CASSRGGETDTQYF. The CDR3 region has the DNA TGTGCCAGCAGCCGAGGGGGCGAGACAGATACGCAGTATTTT.

The chain joins TRBV18 to TRBJ1-6; 9 positions match TRBD1. J lost 10 bases, V lost 2 bases, and 6 bases had no gene match. This CDR3 comprises 15 residues. Germline V gene lookup returns CDR1 KGHSH and CDR2 LQKENI. The CDR3 sequence: CASSPEQGAESPLHF. CDR3 in DNA: TGTGCCAGCTCACCAGAACAGGGGGCGGAATCACCCCTCCACTTT.

The CDR3 loop reads CASSLRLPEGEMETQYF. The CDR3 nucleotides read TGTGCCAGCAGCTTAAGGCTGCCCGAGGGAGAGATGGAGACCCAGTACTTC. The genes are TRBV11-2 and TRBJ2-5, with D perhaps matching TRBD2 (5 bases). V shed 2 bases and J shed 5 bases, with 21 bases lying between them. Germline lookup yields CDR1 SGHAT and CDR2 FQNNGV. This CDR3 comprises 17 residues.

Here the CDR3 reads CASRRGQGANTGELFF. The CDR3 DNA reads as TGTGCCAGCAGAAGGGGACAGGGGGCTAACACCGGGGAGCTGTTTTTT. The chain uses TRBV6-6 and TRBJ2-2; 12 bases line up with TRBD1. V lost 6 bases and J lost 2; bases outside the gene matches: 4. The CDR3 covers 16 residues. Germline CDR1 reads MNHNY; CDR2 reads SVGAGI (reference sequence).

The genes are TRBV6-6 and TRBJ1-5; D uncertain. CDR1 and CDR2 from the germline V gene are MNHNY and SVGAGI (reference sequence). This CDR3 has 14 amino acids. Trimming stripped 7 bases from V and 5 bases from J, with 15 bases between. Here the CDR3 reads CASTIGREHQPQHF. As DNA, the CDR3 is TGTGCCAGCACTATTGGGAGGGAACATCAGCCCCAGCATTTT.

The V and J genes are TRBV7-2 and TRBJ1-2, with a possible D match to TRBD1 (5 bases). The CDR3 loop spans 13 amino acids. The germline V gene encodes CDR1 SGHTA and CDR2 FQGNSA. Trimming pared 5 bases from V and 8 bases from J, leaving 15 bases between. CDR3 coding DNA: TGTGCCAGCAGCCCGCGGGGCGAAGGGGGCTACACCTTC. It specifies CASSPRGEGGYTF.

The rearrangement links TRBV2 to TRBJ2-7; TRBD1 might be the D (5 bases). CDR3 length equals 17 residues. V lost 6 bases and J 2 bases, leaving 23 bases between the germline ends. Germline V CDR1 and CDR2: SNHLY, FYNNEI. The CDR3, as DNA: TGTGCCAGCAGCCCTGGGGCCCAATTGACAAGTACCTACGAGCAGTACTTC. Its translation is CASSPGAQLTSTYEQYF.

V gene TRBV27 combines with J gene TRBJ1-1; 8 bases line up with TRBD1. With V trimmed by 3 bases and J by 1 base, 1 base remained unmatched. Germline V gene lookup returns CDR1 MNHEY and CDR2 SMNVEV (reference sequence). This CDR3 contains 14 residues. The CDR3 spells CASSFGTGNTEAFF. In nucleotides, the CDR3 is TGTGCCAGCAGTTTCGGGACAGGGAACACTGAAGCTTTCTTT.

The rearrangement uses TRBV4-1 and TRBJ2-3; 10 positions match TRBD2. V dropped 4 bases and J dropped 2; count of bases not matched to a gene: 3. The germline gives CDR1 MGHRA, CDR2 YSYEKL. The length of the CDR3 is 15 residues. The CDR3 DNA is TGCGCCAGCAGCCCTACTAGCGGGGTCACAGATACGCAGTATTTT. It is translated as CASSPTSGVTDTQYF.

V and J are TRBV27 and TRBJ2-7; D is perhaps TRBD2 (5 bases). The CDR3 spans 13 residues. The V end lost 2 bases, the J end lost 6 bases, and 11 bases lay between the germline ends. Germline lookup yields CDR1 MNHEY and CDR2 SMNVEV (reference sequence). For the CDR3, the DNA is TGTGCCAGCAGTTTAAGTCCCCGGGGCGAGCAGTACTTC. It translates to CASSLSPRGEQYF.